This TCR beta chain is drawn from a study of PD-1 blockade in classical Hodgkin lymphoma. There are a few counts of this clone. Specified time point: newly diagnosed, previously untreated cHL patient sample. PBMCs were thawed, and CD8+ T cells were then isolated from them by magnetic negative selection. For comparison, PBMCs from newly diagnosed, untreated classical Hodgkin lymphoma were used. Generated by immunoSEQ multiplex PCR, the TCRdb table keeps only in-frame clones and is missing some. The data contain about 21,000 clones, around nine tenths of them seen just once; the ten biggest clones take up roughly 7%. The trim removed 0 bases at V and 5 bases at J, leaving 6 bases unmatched. The CDR3 length is 15 residues. In germline, CDR1 is MNHNS, CDR2 SASEGT.

The material sequenced was CD8+ T cells from blood. This clonotype was obtained from a human donor with classical Hodgkin lymphoma. The chain recombines TRBV6-1 with TRBJ1-1, with 7 bases matching TRBD1. CDR3 sequence: CASSEATGTITEAFF. CDR3 coding DNA: TGTGCCAGCAGTGAAGCGACAGGGACAATTACTGAAGCTTTCTTT.